These T cell receptor beta chains were read from a single sample in a study of blood T cell repertoires in COVID-19. The assay was immunoSEQ multiplex PCR, and TCRdb's table has in-frame clones only and misses some. The sample lists more than 95,000 clones; around 87% were seen once. The sample consisted of peripheral blood. These receptor sequences come from a man over 45 with acute or convalescent COVID-19. Each CDR3 is given with its conserved first and last residue. D genes are given only for firm matches. The size entry is marked missing in some rows and otherwise reads once, few, many or a size class.

d_call: -; v_call: TRBV18; j_call: TRBJ2-7; clone_size: -; cdr3_aa: CASSPGQGRSYEQYF; cdr3_nt: TGTGCCAGCTCACCGGGGCAGGGTCGCTCCTACGAGCAGTACTTC
d_call: -; v_call: TRBV9; j_call: TRBJ2-2; clone_size: -; cdr3_aa: CASSPGVAENTGELFF; cdr3_nt: TGTGCCAGCAGCCCAGGAGTAGCGGAAAACACCGGGGAGCTGTTTTTT
d_call: -; v_call: TRBV9; j_call: TRBJ1-3; clone_size: -; cdr3_aa: CASSVGVAGRAGNTIYF; cdr3_nt: TGTGCCAGCAGCGTAGGGGTTGCGGGGAGAGCGGGAAACACCATATATTTT
d_call: TRBD1; v_call: TRBV5-6; j_call: TRBJ1-3; clone_size: few; cdr3_aa: CASSLGQGRGNTIYF; cdr3_nt: TGTGCCAGCAGCTTGGGACAGGGTCGCGGAAACACCATATATTTT
d_call: -; v_call: TRBV11-2; j_call: TRBJ2-3; clone_size: -; cdr3_aa: CASSLGTARTDTQYF; cdr3_nt: TGTGCCAGCAGCTTAGGGACAGCCCGCACAGATACGCAGTATTTT
d_call: TRBD1; v_call: TRBV28; j_call: TRBJ1-6; clone_size: once; cdr3_aa: CASTGQGGSPLHF; cdr3_nt: TGTGCCAGCACTGGACAGGGTGGGTCACCCCTCCACTTT
d_call: -; v_call: TRBV5-5; j_call: TRBJ2-3; clone_size: -; cdr3_aa: CASSLDPGTDTQYF; cdr3_nt: TGTGCCAGCAGCTTGGATCCGGGCACAGATACGCAGTATTTT
d_call: TRBD2; v_call: TRBV3-1/TRBV3-2; j_call: TRBJ2-1; clone_size: -; cdr3_aa: CASSQEVGGRATDEQFF; cdr3_nt: TGTGCCAGCAGCCAGGAGGTCGGCGGGAGGGCCACCGATGAGCAGTTCTTC
d_call: TRBD2; v_call: TRBV6-4; j_call: TRBJ2-1; clone_size: -; cdr3_aa: CASSAGSGSSPFDEQFF; cdr3_nt: TGTGCCAGCAGTGCAGGTAGCGGGAGTTCCCCCTTCGATGAGCAGTTCTTC
d_call: TRBD2; v_call: TRBV19; j_call: TRBJ2-3; clone_size: -; cdr3_aa: CASSMGAGLTDTQYF; cdr3_nt: TGTGCCAGTAGTATGGGAGCGGGATTAACAGATACGCAGTATTTT
d_call: -; v_call: TRBV14; j_call: TRBJ1-2; clone_size: -; cdr3_aa: CASSNTFYGYTF; cdr3_nt: TGTGCCAGCAGCAACACCTTCTATGGCTACACCTTC
d_call: TRBD1; v_call: TRBV25-1; j_call: TRBJ1-1; clone_size: -; cdr3_aa: CASSDPGQGNTEAFF; cdr3_nt: TGTGCCAGCAGTGACCCGGGACAGGGGAACACTGAAGCTTTCTTT
d_call: -; v_call: TRBV28; j_call: TRBJ1-2; clone_size: -; cdr3_aa: CASRASYGYTF; cdr3_nt: TGTGCCAGCAGGGCAAGCTATGGCTACACCTTC
d_call: -; v_call: TRBV19; j_call: TRBJ1-5; clone_size: -; cdr3_aa: CASTEYPGSNQPQHF; cdr3_nt: TGTGCCAGTACCGAATACCCGGGAAGCAATCAGCCCCAGCATTTT
d_call: TRBD1; v_call: TRBV28; j_call: TRBJ2-5; clone_size: -; cdr3_aa: CASSPQTGMRETQYF; cdr3_nt: TGTGCCAGCAGTCCCCAGACAGGGATGAGGGAGACCCAGTACTTC
d_call: TRBD2; v_call: TRBV19; j_call: TRBJ2-5; clone_size: -; cdr3_aa: CASSIGGEETQYF; cdr3_nt: TGTGCCAGTAGTATCGGGGGGGAGGAGACCCAGTACTTC
d_call: TRBD1; v_call: TRBV7-9; j_call: TRBJ1-4; clone_size: -; cdr3_aa: CASSSGQFTTNEKLFF; cdr3_nt: TGTGCCAGCAGCTCGGGACAGTTTACAACTAATGAAAAACTGTTTTTT
d_call: TRBD1; v_call: TRBV5-4; j_call: TRBJ1-4; clone_size: -; cdr3_aa: CASSLQGGSSEKLFF; cdr3_nt: TGTGCCAGCAGCTTGCAAGGGGGCTCCTCCGAAAAACTGTTTTTT
d_call: TRBD2; v_call: TRBV6-1; j_call: TRBJ2-7; clone_size: -; cdr3_aa: CASSEELAGAYEQYF; cdr3_nt: TGTGCCAGCAGTGAAGAGTTAGCGGGAGCCTACGAGCAGTACTTC
d_call: -; v_call: TRBV4-1; j_call: TRBJ1-3; clone_size: few; cdr3_aa: CASSQLRTAGSGNTIYF; cdr3_nt: TGCGCCAGCAGCCAACTGAGGACAGCCGGCTCTGGAAACACCATATATTTT
d_call: -; v_call: TRBV12-3/TRBV12-4; j_call: TRBJ1-5; clone_size: -; cdr3_aa: CASSLLNQPQHF; cdr3_nt: TGTGCCAGCAGCCTCCTTAATCAGCCCCAGCATTTT
d_call: TRBD2; v_call: TRBV9; j_call: TRBJ2-7; clone_size: -; cdr3_aa: CASSVDGRVYEQYF; cdr3_nt: TGTGCCAGCAGCGTAGACGGGAGGGTTTACGAGCAGTACTTC
d_call: TRBD1; v_call: TRBV9; j_call: TRBJ1-6; clone_size: -; cdr3_aa: CASSVGQGDSPLHF; cdr3_nt: TGTGCCAGCAGCGTTGGACAGGGGGATTCACCCCTCCACTTT
d_call: TRBD1; v_call: TRBV19; j_call: TRBJ2-2; clone_size: -; cdr3_aa: CASSIAGTVFPGELFF; cdr3_nt: TGTGCCAGTAGTATTGCCGGGACAGTGTTCCCCGGGGAGCTGTTTTTT
d_call: -; v_call: TRBV27; j_call: TRBJ2-7; clone_size: -; cdr3_aa: CASSVTGNWLYEQYF; cdr3_nt: TGTGCCAGCAGTGTGACAGGTAACTGGCTCTACGAGCAGTACTTC
d_call: TRBD2; v_call: TRBV5-1; j_call: TRBJ2-5; clone_size: -; cdr3_aa: CASQIAGAGQETQYF; cdr3_nt: TGCGCCAGCCAGATAGCGGGAGCGGGACAAGAGACCCAGTACTTC
d_call: TRBD1; v_call: TRBV4-2; j_call: TRBJ2-7; clone_size: -; cdr3_aa: CASSQTGPRTYEQYF; cdr3_nt: TGTGCCAGCAGCCAGACAGGGCCTAGGACCTACGAGCAGTACTTC
d_call: TRBD1; v_call: TRBV5-1; j_call: TRBJ2-3; clone_size: -; cdr3_aa: CASSRTGQGTDTQYF; cdr3_nt: TGCGCCAGCAGCCGGACGGGACAGGGCACAGATACGCAGTATTTT
d_call: -; v_call: TRBV5-5; j_call: TRBJ2-1; clone_size: -; cdr3_aa: CASSLTGSQVANEQFF; cdr3_nt: TGTGCCAGCAGCCTAACCGGGAGCCAGGTGGCCAATGAGCAGTTCTTC
d_call: TRBD2; v_call: TRBV4-1; j_call: TRBJ2-7; clone_size: -; cdr3_aa: CASSQVGLAGNTYEQYF; cdr3_nt: TGCGCCAGCAGCCAAGTAGGGTTAGCGGGAAATACCTACGAGCAGTACTTC
d_call: TRBD2; v_call: TRBV9; j_call: TRBJ2-5; clone_size: -; cdr3_aa: CASSVGLAGTKTQYF; cdr3_nt: TGTGCCAGCAGCGTAGGGTTAGCGGGAACGAAGACCCAGTACTTC
d_call: -; v_call: TRBV30; j_call: TRBJ2-3; clone_size: -; cdr3_aa: CAWSVLGDTDTQYF; cdr3_nt: TGTGCCTGGAGTGTACTCGGTGACACAGATACGCAGTATTTT
d_call: -; v_call: TRBV11-2; j_call: TRBJ2-5; clone_size: -; cdr3_aa: CASSLDLGVGQETQYF; cdr3_nt: TGTGCCAGCAGCTTAGATCTGGGAGTCGGTCAAGAGACCCAGTACTTC